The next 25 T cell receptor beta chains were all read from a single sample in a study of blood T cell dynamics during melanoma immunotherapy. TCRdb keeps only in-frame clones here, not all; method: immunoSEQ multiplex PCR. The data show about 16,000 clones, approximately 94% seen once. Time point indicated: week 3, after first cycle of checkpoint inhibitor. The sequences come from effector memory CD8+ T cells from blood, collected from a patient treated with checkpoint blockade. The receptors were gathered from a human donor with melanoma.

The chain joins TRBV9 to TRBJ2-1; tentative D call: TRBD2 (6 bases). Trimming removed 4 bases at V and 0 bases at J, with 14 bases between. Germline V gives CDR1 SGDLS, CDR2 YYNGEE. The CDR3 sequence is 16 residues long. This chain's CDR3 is CASSPRGGSSYNEQFF. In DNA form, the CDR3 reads TGTGCCAGCAGCCCCCGAGGAGGGAGCTCCTACAATGAGCAGTTCTTC.

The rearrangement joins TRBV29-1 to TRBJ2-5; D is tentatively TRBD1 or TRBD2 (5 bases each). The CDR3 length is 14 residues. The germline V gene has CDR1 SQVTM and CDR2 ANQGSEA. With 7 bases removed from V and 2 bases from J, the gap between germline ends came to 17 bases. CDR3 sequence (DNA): TGCAGCGGAAGTAGGGACGCCCCTCAAGAGACCCAGTACTTC. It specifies CSGSRDAPQETQYF. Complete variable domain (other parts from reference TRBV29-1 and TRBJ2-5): SAVISQKPSRDICQRGTSLTIQCQVDSQVTMMFWYRQQPGQSLTLIATANQGSEATYESGFVIDKFPISRPNLTFSTLTVSNMSPEDSSIYLCSGSRDAPQETQYFGPGTRLLVL.

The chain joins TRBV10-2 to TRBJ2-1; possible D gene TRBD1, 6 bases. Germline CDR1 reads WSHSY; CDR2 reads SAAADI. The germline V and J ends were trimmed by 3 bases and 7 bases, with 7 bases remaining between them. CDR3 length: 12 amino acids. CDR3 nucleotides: TGCGCCAGCAGTGAAAGGGGGAATGAGCAGTTCTTC. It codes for CASSERGNEQFF.

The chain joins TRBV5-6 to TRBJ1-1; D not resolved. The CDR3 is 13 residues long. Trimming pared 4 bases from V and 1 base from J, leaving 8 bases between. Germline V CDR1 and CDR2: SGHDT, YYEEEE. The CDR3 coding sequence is TGTGCCAGCAGCCTGGGGTCGAACACTGAAGCTTTCTTT. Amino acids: CASSLGSNTEAFF.

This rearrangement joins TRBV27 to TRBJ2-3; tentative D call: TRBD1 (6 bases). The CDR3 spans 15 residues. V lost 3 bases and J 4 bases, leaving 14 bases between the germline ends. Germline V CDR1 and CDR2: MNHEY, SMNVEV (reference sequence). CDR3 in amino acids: CASSLGALLPDTQYF. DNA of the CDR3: TGTGCCAGCAGTTTGGGGGCGCTCCTTCCAGATACGCAGTATTTT.

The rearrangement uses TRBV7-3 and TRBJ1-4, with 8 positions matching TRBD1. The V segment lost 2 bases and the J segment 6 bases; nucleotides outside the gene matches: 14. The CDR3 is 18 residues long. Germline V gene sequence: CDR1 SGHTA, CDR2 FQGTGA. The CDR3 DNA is TGTGCCAGCAGCTTATATCCAGTTGCCCAGGGGGCGGATGAAAAACTGTTTTTT. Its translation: CASSLYPVAQGADEKLFF.

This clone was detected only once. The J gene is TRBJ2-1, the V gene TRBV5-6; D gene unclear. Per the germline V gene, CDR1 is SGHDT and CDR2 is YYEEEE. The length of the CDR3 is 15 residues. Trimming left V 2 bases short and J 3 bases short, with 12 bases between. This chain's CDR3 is CASSFNLGHYNEQFF. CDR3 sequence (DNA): TGTGCCAGCAGCTTTAACCTCGGGCACTACAATGAGCAGTTCTTC.

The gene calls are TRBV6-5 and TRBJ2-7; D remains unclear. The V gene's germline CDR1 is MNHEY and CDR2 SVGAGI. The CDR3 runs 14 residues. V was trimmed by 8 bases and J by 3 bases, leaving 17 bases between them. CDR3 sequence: CASGSGRANYEQYF. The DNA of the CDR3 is TGTGCCAGCGGTTCGGGTAGGGCTAACTACGAGCAGTACTTC.

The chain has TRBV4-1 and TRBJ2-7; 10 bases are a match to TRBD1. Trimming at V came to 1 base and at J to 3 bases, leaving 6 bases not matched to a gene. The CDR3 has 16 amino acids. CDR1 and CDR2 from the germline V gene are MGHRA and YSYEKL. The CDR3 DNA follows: TGCGCCAGCAGCCAAGTGGACAGGGGGGCGTACTACGAGCAGTACTTC. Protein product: CASSQVDRGAYYEQYF.

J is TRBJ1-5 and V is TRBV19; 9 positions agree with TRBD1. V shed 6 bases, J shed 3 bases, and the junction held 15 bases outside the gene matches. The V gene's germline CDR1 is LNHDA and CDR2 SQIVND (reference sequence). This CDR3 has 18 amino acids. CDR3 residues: CASSTQAGTGIFNQPQHF. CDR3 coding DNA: TGTGCCAGTAGCACCCAGGCAGGGACAGGGATTTTCAATCAGCCCCAGCATTTT.

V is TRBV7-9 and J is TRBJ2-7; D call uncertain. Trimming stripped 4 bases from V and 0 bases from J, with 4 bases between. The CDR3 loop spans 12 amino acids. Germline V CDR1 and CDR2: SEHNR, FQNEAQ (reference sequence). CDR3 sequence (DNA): TGTGCCAGCAGCTCCCGCTCCTACGAGCAGTACTTC. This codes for CASSSRSYEQYF.

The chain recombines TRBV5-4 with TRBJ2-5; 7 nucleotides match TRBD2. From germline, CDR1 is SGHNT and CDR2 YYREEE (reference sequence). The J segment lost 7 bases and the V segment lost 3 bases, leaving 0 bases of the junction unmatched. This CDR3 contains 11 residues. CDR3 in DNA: TGTGCCAGCAGCTGGGAGGGGACCCAGTACTTC. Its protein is CASSWEGTQYF. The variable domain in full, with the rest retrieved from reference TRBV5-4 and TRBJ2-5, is ETGVTQSPTHLIKTRGQQVTLRCSSQSGHNTVSWYQQALGQGPQFIFQYYREEENGRGNFPPRFSGLQFPNYSSELNVNALELDDSALYLCASSWEGTQYFGPGTRLLVL.

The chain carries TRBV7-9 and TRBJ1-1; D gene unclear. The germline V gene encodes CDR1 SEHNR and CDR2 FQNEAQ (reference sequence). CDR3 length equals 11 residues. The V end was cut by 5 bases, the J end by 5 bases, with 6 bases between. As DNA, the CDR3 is TGTGCCAGCAGCACGGGGACTGAAGCTTTCTTT. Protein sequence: CASSTGTEAFF. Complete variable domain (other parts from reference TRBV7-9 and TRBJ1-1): DTGVSQNPRHKITKRGQNVTFRCDPISEHNRLYWYRQTLGQGPEFLTYFQNEAQLEKSRLLSDRFSAERPKGSFSTLEIQRTEQGDSAMYLCASSTGTEAFFGQGTRLTVV.

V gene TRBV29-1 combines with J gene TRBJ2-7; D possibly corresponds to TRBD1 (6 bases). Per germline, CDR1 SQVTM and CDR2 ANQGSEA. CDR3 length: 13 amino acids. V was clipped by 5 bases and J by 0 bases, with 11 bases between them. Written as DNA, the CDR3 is TGCAGCGTTAGGGACAACTACTCCTACGAGCAGTACTTC. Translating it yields CSVRDNYSYEQYF.

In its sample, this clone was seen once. The CDR3 DNA sequence: TGTGCCGCCCCCCAAAATCGGGACTACTCCTACGAGCAGTACTTC. This encodes CAAPQNRDYSYEQYF. The chain has TRBV13 and TRBJ2-7; 7 bases match TRBD2. This CDR3 contains 15 residues. Trimming at V came to 11 bases and at J to 0 bases, leaving 13 bases not matched to a gene. Germline values: CDR1 PRHDT, CDR2 FYEKMQ (reference sequence).

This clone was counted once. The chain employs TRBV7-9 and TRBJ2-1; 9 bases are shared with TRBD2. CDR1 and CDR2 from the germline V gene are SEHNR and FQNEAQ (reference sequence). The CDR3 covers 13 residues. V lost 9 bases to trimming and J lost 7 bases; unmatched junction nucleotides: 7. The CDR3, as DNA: TGTGCCAGTCTAGCGGGGTGGAGAAATGAGCAGTTCTTC. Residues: CASLAGWRNEQFF.

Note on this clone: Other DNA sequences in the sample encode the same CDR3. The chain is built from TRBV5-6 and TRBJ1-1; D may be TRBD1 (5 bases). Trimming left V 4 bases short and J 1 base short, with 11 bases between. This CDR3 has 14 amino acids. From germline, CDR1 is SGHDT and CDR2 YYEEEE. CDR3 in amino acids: CASSSGTGNTEAFF. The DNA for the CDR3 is TGTGCCAGCAGCAGCGGGACGGGGAACACTGAAGCTTTCTTT. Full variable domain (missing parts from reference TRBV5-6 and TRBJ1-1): DAGVTQSPTHLIKTRGQQVTLRCSPKSGHDTVSWYQQALGQGPQFIFQYYEEEERQRGNFPDRFSGHQFPNYSSELNVNALLLGDSALYLCASSSGTGNTEAFFGQGTRLTVV.

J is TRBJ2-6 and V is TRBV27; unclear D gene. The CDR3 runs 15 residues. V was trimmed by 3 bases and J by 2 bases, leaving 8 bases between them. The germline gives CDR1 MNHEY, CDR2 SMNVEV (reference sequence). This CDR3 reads CASSFSVAGANVLTF. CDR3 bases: TGTGCCAGCAGTTTCTCGGTGGCTGGGGCCAACGTCCTGACTTTC.

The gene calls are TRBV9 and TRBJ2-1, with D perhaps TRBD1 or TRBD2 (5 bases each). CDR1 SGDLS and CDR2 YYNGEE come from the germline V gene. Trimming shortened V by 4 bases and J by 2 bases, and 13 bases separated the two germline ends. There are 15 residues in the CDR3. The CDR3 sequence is CASSRGAITYNEQFF. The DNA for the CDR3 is TGTGCCAGCAGCAGAGGGGCGATTACCTACAATGAGCAGTTCTTC.

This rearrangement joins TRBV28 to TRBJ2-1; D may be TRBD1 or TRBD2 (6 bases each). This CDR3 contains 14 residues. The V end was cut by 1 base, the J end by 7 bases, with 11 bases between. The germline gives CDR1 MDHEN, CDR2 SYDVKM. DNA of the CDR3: TGTGCCAGCAGTTTATCCGGGGGCGGGAATGAGCAGTTCTTC. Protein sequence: CASSLSGGGNEQFF.

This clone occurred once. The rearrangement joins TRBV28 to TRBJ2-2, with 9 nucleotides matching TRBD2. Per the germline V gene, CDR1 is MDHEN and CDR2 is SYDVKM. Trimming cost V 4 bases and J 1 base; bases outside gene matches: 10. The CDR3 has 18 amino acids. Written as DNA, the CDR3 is TGTGCCAGCAGTTCCTTGTGGATAGCGGGAGTGAACACCGGGGAGCTGTTTTTT. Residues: CASSSLWIAGVNTGELFF.

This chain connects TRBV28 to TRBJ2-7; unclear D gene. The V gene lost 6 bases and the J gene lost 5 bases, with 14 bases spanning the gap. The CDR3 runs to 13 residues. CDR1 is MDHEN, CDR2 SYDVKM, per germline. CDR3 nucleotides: TGTGCCAGCAGCTTGGAGAGGTGGGACGAGCAGTACTTC. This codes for CASSLERWDEQYF.

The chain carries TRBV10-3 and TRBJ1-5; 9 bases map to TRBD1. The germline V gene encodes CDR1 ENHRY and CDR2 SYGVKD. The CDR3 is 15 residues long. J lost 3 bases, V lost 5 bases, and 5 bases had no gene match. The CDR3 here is CAISTGTGSNQPQHF. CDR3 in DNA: TGTGCCATCAGTACCGGGACAGGGTCCAATCAGCCCCAGCATTTT.

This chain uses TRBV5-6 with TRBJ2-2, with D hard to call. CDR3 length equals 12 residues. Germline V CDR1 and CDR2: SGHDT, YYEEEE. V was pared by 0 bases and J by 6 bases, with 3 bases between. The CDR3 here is CASSLGAGELFF. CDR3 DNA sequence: TGTGCCAGCAGCTTGGGGGCCGGGGAGCTGTTTTTT.

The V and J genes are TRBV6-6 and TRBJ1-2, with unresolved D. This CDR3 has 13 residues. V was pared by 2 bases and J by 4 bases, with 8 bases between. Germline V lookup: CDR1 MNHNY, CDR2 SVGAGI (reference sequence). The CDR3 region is CASSYGRGYGYTF. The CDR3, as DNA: TGTGCCAGCAGTTACGGTCGGGGCTATGGCTACACCTTC.